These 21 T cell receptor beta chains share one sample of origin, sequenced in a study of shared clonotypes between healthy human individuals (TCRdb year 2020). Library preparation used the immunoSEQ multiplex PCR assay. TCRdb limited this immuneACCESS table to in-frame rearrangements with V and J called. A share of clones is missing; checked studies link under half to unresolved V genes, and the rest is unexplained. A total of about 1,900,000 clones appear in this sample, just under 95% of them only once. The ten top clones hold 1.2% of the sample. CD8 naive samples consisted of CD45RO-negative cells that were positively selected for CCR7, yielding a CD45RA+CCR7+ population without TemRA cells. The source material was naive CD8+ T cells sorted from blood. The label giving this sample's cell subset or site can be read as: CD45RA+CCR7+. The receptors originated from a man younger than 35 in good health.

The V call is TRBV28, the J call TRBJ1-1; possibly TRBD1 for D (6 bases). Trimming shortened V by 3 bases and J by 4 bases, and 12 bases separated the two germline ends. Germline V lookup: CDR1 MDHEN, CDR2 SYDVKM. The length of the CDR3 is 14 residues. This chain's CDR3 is CASSFFVDSTEAFF. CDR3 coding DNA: TGTGCCAGCAGTTTCTTCGTGGACAGCACTGAAGCTTTCTTT.

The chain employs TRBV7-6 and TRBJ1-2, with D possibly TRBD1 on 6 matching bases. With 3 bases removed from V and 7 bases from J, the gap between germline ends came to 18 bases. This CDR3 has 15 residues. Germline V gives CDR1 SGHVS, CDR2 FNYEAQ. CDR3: CASSLGASGESGYTF. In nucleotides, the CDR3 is TGTGCCAGCAGCTTGGGAGCCTCAGGGGAGAGTGGCTACACCTTC.

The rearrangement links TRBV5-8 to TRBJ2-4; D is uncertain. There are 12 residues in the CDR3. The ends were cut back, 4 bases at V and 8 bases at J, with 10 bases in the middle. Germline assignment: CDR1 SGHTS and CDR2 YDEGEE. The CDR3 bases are TGTGCCAGCAGCGCCCTGTTCTACATTCAGTACTTC. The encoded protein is CASSALFYIQYF.

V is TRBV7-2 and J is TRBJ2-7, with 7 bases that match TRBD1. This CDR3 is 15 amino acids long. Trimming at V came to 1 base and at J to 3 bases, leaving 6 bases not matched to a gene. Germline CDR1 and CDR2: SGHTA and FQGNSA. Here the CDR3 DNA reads TGTGCCAGCAGCTTAGGGATGGGACAGCTCTACGAGCAGTACTTC. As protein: CASSLGMGQLYEQYF.

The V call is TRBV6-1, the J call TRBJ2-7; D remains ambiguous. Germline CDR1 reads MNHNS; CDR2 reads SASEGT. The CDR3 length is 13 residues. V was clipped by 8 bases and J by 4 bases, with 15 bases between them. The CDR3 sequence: CASAPSIRYEQYF. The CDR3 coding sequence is TGTGCCAGCGCCCCTTCAATACGGTACGAGCAGTACTTC.

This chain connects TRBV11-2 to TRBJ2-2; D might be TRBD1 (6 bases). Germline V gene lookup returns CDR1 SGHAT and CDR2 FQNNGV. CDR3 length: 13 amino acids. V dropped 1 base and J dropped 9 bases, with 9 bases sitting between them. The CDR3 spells CASSLVGQRELFF. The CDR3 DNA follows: TGTGCCAGCAGCTTAGTCGGACAGAGGGAGCTGTTTTTT.

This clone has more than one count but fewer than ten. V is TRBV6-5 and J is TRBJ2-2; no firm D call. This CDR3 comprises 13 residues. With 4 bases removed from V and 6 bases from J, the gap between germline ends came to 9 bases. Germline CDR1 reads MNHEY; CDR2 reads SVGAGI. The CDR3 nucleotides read TGTGCCAGCAGTTCCTCAGGCGCCGGGGAGCTGTTTTTT. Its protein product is CASSSSGAGELFF.

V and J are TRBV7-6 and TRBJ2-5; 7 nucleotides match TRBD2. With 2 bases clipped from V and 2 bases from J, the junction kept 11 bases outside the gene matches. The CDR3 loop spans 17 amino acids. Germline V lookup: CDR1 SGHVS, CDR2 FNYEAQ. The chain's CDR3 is CASSLQSGLDLQETQYF. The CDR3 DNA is TGTGCCAGCAGCTTACAAAGCGGACTAGACCTACAAGAGACCCAGTACTTC.

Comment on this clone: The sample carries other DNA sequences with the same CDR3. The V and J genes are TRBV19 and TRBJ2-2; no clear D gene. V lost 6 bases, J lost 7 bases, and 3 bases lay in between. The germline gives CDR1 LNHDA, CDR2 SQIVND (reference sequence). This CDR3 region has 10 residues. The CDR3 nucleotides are TGTGCCAGTAGGGACGGGGAGCTGTTTTTT. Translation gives CASRDGELFF.

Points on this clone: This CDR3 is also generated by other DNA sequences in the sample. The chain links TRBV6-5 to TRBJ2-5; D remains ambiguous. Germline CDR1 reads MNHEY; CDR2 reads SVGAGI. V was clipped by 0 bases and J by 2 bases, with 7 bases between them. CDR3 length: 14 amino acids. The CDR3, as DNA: TGTGCCAGCAGTTACTCGGGTTTTCAAGAGACCCAGTACTTC. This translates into CASSYSGFQETQYF.

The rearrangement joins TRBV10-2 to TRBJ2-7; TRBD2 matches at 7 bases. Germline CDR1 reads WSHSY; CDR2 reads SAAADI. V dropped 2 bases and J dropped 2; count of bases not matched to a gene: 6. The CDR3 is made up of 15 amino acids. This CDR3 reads CASSEGAGAPYEQYF. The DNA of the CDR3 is TGCGCCAGCAGTGAGGGGGCGGGAGCGCCCTACGAGCAGTACTTC.

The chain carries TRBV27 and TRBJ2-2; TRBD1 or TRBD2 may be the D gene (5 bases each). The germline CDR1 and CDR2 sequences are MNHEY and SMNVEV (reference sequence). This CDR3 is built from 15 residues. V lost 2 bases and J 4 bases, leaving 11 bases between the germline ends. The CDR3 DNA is TGTGCCAGCAGTTTACGAGGGGTAGCCACCGGGGAGCTGTTTTTT. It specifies CASSLRGVATGELFF.

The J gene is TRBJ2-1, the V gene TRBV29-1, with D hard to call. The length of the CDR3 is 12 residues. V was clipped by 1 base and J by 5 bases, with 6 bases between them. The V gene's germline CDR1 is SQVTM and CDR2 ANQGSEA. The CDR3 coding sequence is TGCAGCGTTGAAGCGAGCGACAATGAGCAGTTCTTC. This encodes CSVEASDNEQFF.

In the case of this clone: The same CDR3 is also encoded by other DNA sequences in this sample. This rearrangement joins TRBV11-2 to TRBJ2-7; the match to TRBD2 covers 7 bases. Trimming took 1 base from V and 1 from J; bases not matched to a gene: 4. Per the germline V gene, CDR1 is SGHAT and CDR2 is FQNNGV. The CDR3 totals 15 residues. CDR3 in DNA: TGTGCCAGCAGCTTAGGTGCGGGGGTGTCCTACGAGCAGTACTTC. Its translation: CASSLGAGVSYEQYF.

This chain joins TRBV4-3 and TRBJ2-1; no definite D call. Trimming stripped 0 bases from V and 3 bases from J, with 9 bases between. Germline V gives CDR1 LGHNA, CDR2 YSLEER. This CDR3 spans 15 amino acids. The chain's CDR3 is CASSQDPSLYNEQFF. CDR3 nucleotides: TGCGCCAGCAGCCAAGACCCTAGTCTCTACAATGAGCAGTTCTTC.

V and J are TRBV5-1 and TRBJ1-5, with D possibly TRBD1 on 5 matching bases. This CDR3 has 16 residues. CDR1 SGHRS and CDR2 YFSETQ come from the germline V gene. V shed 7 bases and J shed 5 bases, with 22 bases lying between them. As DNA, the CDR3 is TGCGCCAGCCCATCTTGGGGGGACCGCTTTCATCAGCCCCAGCATTTT. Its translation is CASPSWGDRFHQPQHF.

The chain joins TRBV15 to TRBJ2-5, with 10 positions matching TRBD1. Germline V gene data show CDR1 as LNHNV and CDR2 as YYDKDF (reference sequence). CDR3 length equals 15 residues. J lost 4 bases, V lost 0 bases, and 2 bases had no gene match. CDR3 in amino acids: CATSREGQGRETQYF. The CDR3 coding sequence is TGTGCCACCAGCAGAGAGGGACAGGGGAGAGAGACCCAGTACTTC.

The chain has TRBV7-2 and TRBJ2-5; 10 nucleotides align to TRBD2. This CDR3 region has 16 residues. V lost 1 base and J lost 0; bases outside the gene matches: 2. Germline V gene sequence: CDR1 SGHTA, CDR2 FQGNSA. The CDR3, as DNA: TGTGCCAGCAGCTTAGAAGCGGGAGGGTACCAAGAGACCCAGTACTTC. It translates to CASSLEAGGYQETQYF.

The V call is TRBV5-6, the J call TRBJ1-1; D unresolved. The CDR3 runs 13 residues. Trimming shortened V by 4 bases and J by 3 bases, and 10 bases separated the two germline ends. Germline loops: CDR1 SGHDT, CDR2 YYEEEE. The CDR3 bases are TGTGCCAGCAGCCTGTTGGAGGACACTGAAGCTTTCTTT. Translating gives CASSLLEDTEAFF.

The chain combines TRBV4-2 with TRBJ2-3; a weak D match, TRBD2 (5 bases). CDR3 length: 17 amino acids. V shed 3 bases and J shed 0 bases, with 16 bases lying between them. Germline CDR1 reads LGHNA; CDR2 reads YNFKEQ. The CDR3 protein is CASSQPWEPSSTDTQYF. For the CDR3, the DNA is TGTGCCAGCAGCCAGCCCTGGGAGCCAAGTAGCACAGATACGCAGTATTTT.

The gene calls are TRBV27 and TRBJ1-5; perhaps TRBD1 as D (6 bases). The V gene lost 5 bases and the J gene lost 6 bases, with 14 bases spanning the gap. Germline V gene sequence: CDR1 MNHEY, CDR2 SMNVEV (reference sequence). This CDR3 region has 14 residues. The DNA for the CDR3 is TGTGCCAGCAGTACCACGGGGGCATTTCAGCCCCAGCATTTT. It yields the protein CASSTTGAFQPQHF.